This TCR beta chain was observed in a study of blood T cell repertoires in COVID-19. Study context: Sites in the United States, Italy and Spain provided acute and convalescent COVID-19 samples. PBMCs, B-cell-depleted T cells, or T cells were the source of the cDNA or gDNA that made up the material.

Source study methods: Reference gene primer amplification in the assay estimated nucleated cell counts. The method was immunoSEQ multiplex PCR; TCRdb's version includes in-frame clones alone and lacks a portion of them. V and J calls and clone size are as listed in that table; D and trimming were resolved from the DNA. The top ten clones hold roughly 6.5% of a sample with more than 300,000 clones, approximately 88% of them seen once. Per the germline V gene, CDR1 is LGHNA and CDR2 is YNFKEQ. The CDR3 is made up of 15 amino acids. Trimming cost V 10 bases and J 2 bases; bases outside gene matches: 10.

The sequencing sample was made of peripheral blood. The rearrangement joins TRBV4-2 to TRBJ1-5, with 8 bases lining up with TRBD1. The clonotype comes from a man aged 18 to 30 who had recovered from COVID-19. CDR3 nucleotides: TGTGCCACCAGGGACAGGTTAGGAGGCAATCAGCCCCAGCATTTT. Its translation is CATRDRLGGNQPQHF.